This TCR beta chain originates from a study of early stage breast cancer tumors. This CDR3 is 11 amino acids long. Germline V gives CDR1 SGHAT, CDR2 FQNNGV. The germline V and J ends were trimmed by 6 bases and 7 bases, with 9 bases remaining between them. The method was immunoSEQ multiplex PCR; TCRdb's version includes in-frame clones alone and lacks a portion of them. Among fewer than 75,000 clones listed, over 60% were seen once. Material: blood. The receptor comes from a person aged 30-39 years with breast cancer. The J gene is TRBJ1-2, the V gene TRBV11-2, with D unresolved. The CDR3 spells CASSFGFGYTF. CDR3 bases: TGTGCCAGCAGTTTCGGGTTTGGCTACACCTTC.